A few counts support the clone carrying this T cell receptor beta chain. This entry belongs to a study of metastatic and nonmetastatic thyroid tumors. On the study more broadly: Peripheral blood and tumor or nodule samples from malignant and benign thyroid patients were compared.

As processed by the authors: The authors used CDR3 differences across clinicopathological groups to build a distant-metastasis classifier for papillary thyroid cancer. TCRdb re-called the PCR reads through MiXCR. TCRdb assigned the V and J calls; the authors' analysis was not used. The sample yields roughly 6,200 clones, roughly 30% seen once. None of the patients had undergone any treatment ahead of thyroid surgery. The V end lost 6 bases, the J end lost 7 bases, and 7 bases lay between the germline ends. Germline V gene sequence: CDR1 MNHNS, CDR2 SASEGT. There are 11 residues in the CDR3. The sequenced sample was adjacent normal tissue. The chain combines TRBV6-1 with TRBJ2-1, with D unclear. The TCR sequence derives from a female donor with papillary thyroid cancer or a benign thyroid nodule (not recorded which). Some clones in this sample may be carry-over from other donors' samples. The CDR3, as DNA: TGTGCCAGCAGGATGGTAAATGAGCAGTTCTTC. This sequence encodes CASRMVNEQFF.